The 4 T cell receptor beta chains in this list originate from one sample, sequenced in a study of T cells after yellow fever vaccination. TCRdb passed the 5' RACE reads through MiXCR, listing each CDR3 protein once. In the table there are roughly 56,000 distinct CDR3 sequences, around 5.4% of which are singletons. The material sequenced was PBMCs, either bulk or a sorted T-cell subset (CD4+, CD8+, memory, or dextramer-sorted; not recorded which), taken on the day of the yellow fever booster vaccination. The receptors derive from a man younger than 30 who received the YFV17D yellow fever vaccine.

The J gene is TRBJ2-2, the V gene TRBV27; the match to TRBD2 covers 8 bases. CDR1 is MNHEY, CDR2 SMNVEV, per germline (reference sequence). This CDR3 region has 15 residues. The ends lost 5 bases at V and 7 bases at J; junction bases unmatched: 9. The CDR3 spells CASSPSGGYFGELFF. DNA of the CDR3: TGTGCCAGCAGTCCAAGCGGGGGTTACTTCGGGGAGCTGTTTTTT.

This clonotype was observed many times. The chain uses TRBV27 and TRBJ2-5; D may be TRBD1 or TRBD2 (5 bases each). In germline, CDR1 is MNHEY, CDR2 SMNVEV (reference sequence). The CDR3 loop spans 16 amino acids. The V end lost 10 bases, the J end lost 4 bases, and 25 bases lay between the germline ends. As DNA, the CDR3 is TGTGCCACCCAATCGGGGCAGGGAAGTGTGGGAGAGACCCAGTACTTC. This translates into CATQSGQGSVGETQYF.

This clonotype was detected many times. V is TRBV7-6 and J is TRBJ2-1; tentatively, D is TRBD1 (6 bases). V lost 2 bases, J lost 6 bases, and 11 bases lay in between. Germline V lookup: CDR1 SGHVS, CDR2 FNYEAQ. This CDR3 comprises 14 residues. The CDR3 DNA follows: TGTGCCAGCAGCTTACAGGGGATTTTCAATGAGCAGTTCTTC. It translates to CASSLQGIFNEQFF.

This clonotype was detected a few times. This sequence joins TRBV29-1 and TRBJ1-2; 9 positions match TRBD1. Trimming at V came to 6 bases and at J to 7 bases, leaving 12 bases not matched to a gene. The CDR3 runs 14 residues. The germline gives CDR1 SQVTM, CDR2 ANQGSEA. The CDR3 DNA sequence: TGCAGCGTGAATGCCGGGACAGGGTCGGGTGGCTACACCTTC. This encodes CSVNAGTGSGGYTF.